The rows below give T cell receptor beta chains drawn from one sample of a study of blood T cell repertoires in COVID-19. The method was immunoSEQ multiplex PCR; TCRdb's version includes in-frame clones alone and lacks a portion of them. The table records under 200,000 clones, 80% to 90% of them present only once. The sequenced sample consisted of peripheral blood. Source of these receptors: a man aged 55 to 70 with acute or convalescent COVID-19. The CDR3 runs from the conserved cysteine through the conserved F or W. A D gene is named only where the DNA matches it firmly. Some rows mark clone size as missing; the rest say once, few, many or name a class of expanded clone.

>TRBV21-1|TRBJ1-5|-|-
CAGTGGSKGNQPQHF
TGTGCCGGCACAGGGGGCTCTAAAGGCAATCAGCCCCAGCATTTT
>TRBV30|TRBJ1-3|-|TRBD1
CACDRGFSGNTIYF
TGTGCCTGTGACAGGGGTTTCTCTGGAAACACCATATATTTT
>TRBV6-5|TRBJ1-1|-|TRBD1
CASSRGTGVAEAFF
TGTGCCAGCAGCCGAGGGACAGGGGTAGCCGAAGCTTTCTTT
>TRBV28|TRBJ1-6|-|TRBD1
CASSSFTGRGQGNSPLHF
TGTGCCAGCAGTTCCTTCACTGGCCGTGGACAGGGTAATTCACCCCTCCACTTT
>TRBV10-3|TRBJ2-2|-|TRBD2
CAISEPGLAGGPRELFF
TGTGCCATCAGTGAGCCAGGACTAGCGGGAGGGCCCCGGGAGCTGTTTTTT
>TRBV30|TRBJ2-1|-|TRBD2
CAWSPGTSHNEQFF
TGTGCCTGGAGTCCGGGGACTAGCCACAATGAGCAGTTCTTC
>TRBV4-2|TRBJ1-5|many|TRBD1
CASSPQRDRGGNQPQHF
TGTGCCAGCAGCCCACAACGGGACAGGGGGGGGAATCAGCCCCAGCATTTT
>TRBV29-1|TRBJ2-5|-|TRBD1
CSVGMGTGWSGETQYF
TGCAGCGTTGGAATGGGGACAGGGTGGAGCGGAGAGACCCAGTACTTC
>TRBV28|TRBJ1-2|-|TRBD1
CASSFWQGAFGYTF
TGTGCCAGCAGTTTTTGGCAGGGGGCTTTTGGCTACACCTTC
>TRBV5-1|TRBJ2-1|once|TRBD2
CASSSFGTRGYNEQFF
TGCGCCAGCAGCTCCTTCGGGACTAGGGGATACAATGAGCAGTTCTTC
>TRBV18|TRBJ2-7|-|-
CASSPPGPGREQYF
TGTGCCAGCTCACCACCGGGCCCCGGTAGGGAGCAGTACTTC
>TRBV6-5|TRBJ1-2|-|TRBD1
CASSQGQVGNGYTF
TGTGCCAGCAGTCAGGGACAGGTGGGGAATGGCTACACCTTC
>TRBV11-3|TRBJ2-3|once|-
CASSPGTSPTQYF
TGTGCCAGCAGCCCCGGGACTTCTCCTACGCAGTATTTT
>TRBV5-1|TRBJ1-5|-|TRBD1
CASSQTGFQPQHF
TGCGCCAGCAGTCAGACAGGGTTTCAGCCCCAGCATTTT
>TRBV4-1|TRBJ2-7|-|TRBD1
CASSQGGGQVFYEQYF
TGCGCCAGCAGCCAAGGAGGGGGACAGGTATTCTACGAGCAGTACTTC
>TRBV7-6|TRBJ2-5|-|-
CASSLDISWGPETQYF
TGTGCCAGCAGCTTAGATATTAGTTGGGGGCCAGAGACCCAGTACTTC
>TRBV27|TRBJ1-3|many|-
CASSFQFGNTIYF
TGTGCCAGCAGTTTCCAGTTTGGAAACACCATATATTTT
>TRBV30|TRBJ1-1|-|-
CAWSDSWGDVSEAFF
TGTGCCTGGAGCGACTCGTGGGGGGATGTTTCTGAAGCTTTCTTT
>TRBV24-1|TRBJ2-1|-|TRBD1
CATSDARGRSYNEQFF
TGTGCCACCAGTGATGCCAGGGGGCGTTCTTACAATGAGCAGTTCTTC
>TRBV5-1|TRBJ2-1|-|TRBD1
CASSLEGQYNEQFF
TGCGCCAGCAGCTTGGAGGGACAGTACAATGAGCAGTTCTTC
>TRBV30|TRBJ1-4|-|TRBD1
CAWSGTGKGNEKLFF
TGTGCCTGGTCCGGGACAGGGAAGGGTAATGAAAAACTGTTTTTT
>TRBV7-2|TRBJ1-1|-|-
CASSLQGMNTEAFF
TGTGCCAGCAGCTTACAGGGGATGAACACTGAAGCTTTCTTT
>TRBV18|TRBJ1-5|-|-
CASSPSTPSSGQPQHF
TGTGCCAGCTCACCATCTACACCCTCAAGCGGCCAGCCCCAGCATTTT
>TRBV6-6|TRBJ2-1|-|-
CASSYGATAYNEQFF
TGTGCCAGCAGTTACGGAGCAACGGCCTACAATGAGCAGTTCTTC
>TRBV2|TRBJ2-7|-|TRBD1
CASGRGRGPYEQYF
TGTGCCAGCGGGAGAGGCAGGGGGCCCTACGAGCAGTACTTC
>TRBV10-3|TRBJ1-1|-|-
CAISESSWTEAFF
TGTGCCATCAGTGAGAGTAGTTGGACTGAAGCTTTCTTT
>TRBV18|TRBJ1-2|-|-
CASSGTLYGYTF
TGTGCCAGCTCAGGGACACTATATGGCTACACCTTC
>TRBV2|TRBJ2-1|-|TRBD2
CASSDIAGGFNKFF
TGTGCCAGCAGTGATATAGCGGGAGGTTTCAACAAGTTCTTC
>TRBV2|TRBJ1-3|few|-
CASRTFGSGNTIYF
TGTGCCAGCAGGACTTTCGGCTCTGGAAACACCATATATTTT
>TRBV30|TRBJ1-5|-|-
CAWSSFSNQPQHF
TGTGCCTGGAGTTCCTTTAGCAATCAGCCCCAGCATTTT
>TRBV20-1|TRBJ2-4|-|TRBD2
CSASGLAGTPQSGNIQYF
TGCAGTGCTAGTGGACTAGCGGGAACCCCCCAATCTGGAAACATTCAGTACTTC
>TRBV18|TRBJ2-7|-|TRBD1
CASSSRGQSYEQYF
TGTGCCAGCTCCTCTAGGGGGCAGTCCTACGAGCAGTACTTC
>TRBV4-1|TRBJ1-2|-|-
CASSQSWGGPYGYTF
TGCGCCAGCAGCCAGTCGTGGGGAGGCCCCTATGGCTACACCTTC